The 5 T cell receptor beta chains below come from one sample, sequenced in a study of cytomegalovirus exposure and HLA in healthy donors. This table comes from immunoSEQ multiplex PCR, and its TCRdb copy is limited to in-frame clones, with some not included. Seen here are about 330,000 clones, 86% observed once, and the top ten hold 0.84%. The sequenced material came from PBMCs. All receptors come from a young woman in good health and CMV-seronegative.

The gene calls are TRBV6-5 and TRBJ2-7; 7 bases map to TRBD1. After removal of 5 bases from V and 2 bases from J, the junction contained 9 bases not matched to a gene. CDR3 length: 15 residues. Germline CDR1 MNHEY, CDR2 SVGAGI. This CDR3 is CASSTWTGITYEQYF. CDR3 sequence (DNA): TGTGCCAGCAGTACCTGGACAGGAATTACCTACGAGCAGTACTTC.

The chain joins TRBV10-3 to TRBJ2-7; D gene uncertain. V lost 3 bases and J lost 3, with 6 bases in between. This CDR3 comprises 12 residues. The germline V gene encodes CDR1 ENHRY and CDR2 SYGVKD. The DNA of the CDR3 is TGTGCCATCAGTGACCCCAACTACGAGCAGTACTTC. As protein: CAISDPNYEQYF.

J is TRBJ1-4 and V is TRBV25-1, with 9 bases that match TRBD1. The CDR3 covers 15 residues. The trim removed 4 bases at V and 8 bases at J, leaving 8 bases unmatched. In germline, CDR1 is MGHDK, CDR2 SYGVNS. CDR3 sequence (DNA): TGTGCCAGCAGTGGGTTGGGGACAGGGAGCGAAAAACTGTTTTTT. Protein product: CASSGLGTGSEKLFF.

CDR3 in amino acids: CASSVALRSYNEQFF. For the CDR3, the DNA is TGTGCCAGCAGCGTAGCACTTCGATCCTACAATGAGCAGTTCTTC. The V and J genes are TRBV9 and TRBJ2-1; D gene ambiguous. V was clipped by 0 bases and J by 1 base, with 8 bases between them. Germline loops: CDR1 SGDLS, CDR2 YYNGEE. The CDR3 has 15 amino acids.

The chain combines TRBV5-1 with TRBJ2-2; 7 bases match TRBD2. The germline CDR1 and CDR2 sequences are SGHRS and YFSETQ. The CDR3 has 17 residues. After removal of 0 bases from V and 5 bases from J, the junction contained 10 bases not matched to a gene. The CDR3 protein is CASSLDFWGGDTGELFF. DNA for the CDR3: TGCGCCAGCAGCTTGGATTTCTGGGGAGGGGATACCGGGGAGCTGTTTTTT. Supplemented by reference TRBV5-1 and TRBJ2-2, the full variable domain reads KAGVTQTPRYLIKTRGQQVTLSCSPISGHRSVSWYQQTPGQGLQFLFEYFSETQRNKGNFPGRFSGRQFSNSRSEMNVSTLELGDSALYLCASSLDFWGGDTGELFFGEGSRLTVL.